The sequence of this TCR beta chain was determined in a study of blood T cell repertoires in COVID-19. At the level of the study: Samples representing acute and convalescent COVID-19 were sourced from the United States, Italy and Spain. Nucleic acid was either cDNA or gDNA, and it came from T cells, B-cell-depleted T cells, or PBMCs.

Trimming removed 8 bases at V and 7 bases at J, with 12 bases between. The germline CDR1 and CDR2 sequences are MDHEN and SYDVKM. CDR3 length: 12 residues. Original data processing: Counts of nucleated cells, estimated from reference gene primer amplification, were obtained. Some clones are missing from TCRdb's copy, which holds only in-frame ones; the method was immunoSEQ multiplex PCR. D and trimming were read from the DNA, whereas the V and J calls and clone size are those reported in that table. Counted here are fewer than 60,000 clones, 86% occurring once; the ten biggest clones make up approximately 23%.

The chain recombines TRBV28 with TRBJ1-5, with D unclear. The sample was peripheral blood. This sequence originates from a woman older than 75 with acute or convalescent COVID-19. In nucleotides, the CDR3 is TGTGCCAGCCGGCTAGCGGAACAGCCCCAGCATTTT. This codes for CASRLAEQPQHF. Looking up the rest from reference TRBV28 and TRBJ1-5 gives the full variable domain: DVKVTQSSRYLVKRTGEKVFLECVQDMDHENMFWYRQDPGLGLRLIYFSYDVKMKEKGDIPEGYSVSREKKERFSLILESASTNQTSMYLCASRLAEQPQHFGDGTRLSIL.